The 20 T cell receptor beta chains given below trace back to one sample, sequenced in a study. Each CDR3 protein gets one entry after TCRdb re-called the 5' RACE reads with MiXCR. The sample consists of approximately 30,000 distinct CDR3 sequences, roughly 25% of them appearing once. Sample: memory CD4+ T cells sorted from blood. Subset indicated: memory CD4+ T cells, CD4+CD45RO+CD25-. The receptor source for this set is a female donor with breast cancer.

This clonotype has just a few counts. The chain joins TRBV4-2 to TRBJ1-2, with a possible D match to TRBD1 (5 bases). The V end was cut by 4 bases, the J end by 8 bases, with 14 bases between. The CDR3 runs to 13 residues. The germline V gene has CDR1 LGHNA and CDR2 YNFKEQ. This CDR3 is CASSPGGAKGYTF. CDR3 coding DNA: TGTGCCAGCAGCCCCGGTGGGGCCAAGGGCTACACCTTC.

The rearrangement links TRBV20-1 to TRBJ2-7; D is unclear. V was clipped by 0 bases and J by 0 bases, with 6 bases between them. Germline CDR1 and CDR2: DFQATT and SNEGSKA (reference sequence). This CDR3 has 13 amino acids. The CDR3 is CSARDQTSYEQYF. CDR3 sequence (DNA): TGCAGTGCTAGAGATCAGACCTCCTACGAGCAGTACTTC.

The gene calls are TRBV9 and TRBJ2-2, with D possibly being TRBD2 (5 bases). The CDR3 is made up of 16 amino acids. V lost 0 bases and J 0 bases, leaving 9 bases between the germline ends. CDR1 and CDR2 (germline): SGDLS, YYNGEE. CDR3 nucleotide sequence: TGTGCCAGCAGCGTAGCGGGGAGAGCGAACACCGGGGAGCTGTTTTTT. Encoded protein: CASSVAGRANTGELFF. Full variable domain (remainder filled in from reference TRBV9 and TRBJ2-2): DSGVTQTPKHLITATGQRVTLRCSPRSGDLSVYWYQQSLDQGLQFLIQYYNGEERAKGNILERFSAQQFPDLHSELNLSSLELGDSALYFCASSVAGRANTGELFFGEGSRLTVL.

Comment on this clonotype: A much larger clone differs by one base, so this may be a read error. This chain joins TRBV5-1 and TRBJ2-3; weak D call: TRBD1 (6 bases). The CDR3 runs to 15 residues. Germline CDR1 is SGHRS and CDR2 is YFSETQ. DNA for the CDR3: TGCGCCAGCACCTACAGGGATGGGAGCACAGATACGCGGTATTTT. As protein: CASTYRDGSTDTRYF.

There are many counts of this clonotype. The genes are TRBV28 and TRBJ2-4; the D gene is possibly TRBD1 (6 bases). This CDR3 has 13 residues. Trimming removed 2 bases from V and 7 bases from J, with 9 bases in between. From germline, CDR1 is MDHEN and CDR2 SYDVKM. For the CDR3, the DNA is TGTGCCAGCAGTTTAAACCAGGGGAACATTCAGTACTTC. As protein: CASSLNQGNIQYF.

This clonotype was detected ten times or more. The chain couples TRBV9 to TRBJ2-3; D remains ambiguous. CDR3 size: 15 residues. Per the germline V gene, CDR1 is SGDLS and CDR2 is YYNGEE. With 3 bases removed from V and 2 bases from J, the gap between germline ends came to 13 bases. The CDR3 sequence: CASSAIGGSTDTQYF. As DNA, the CDR3 is TGTGCCAGCAGCGCCATCGGCGGATCCACAGATACGCAGTATTTT.

This clonotype has a handful of counts. CDR3 nucleotides: TGTGCCAGCAGCCAAAGAGCAGGGATCACCGGGGAGCTGTTTTTT. It is translated as CASSQRAGITGELFF. This rearrangement joins TRBV3-1 to TRBJ2-2; tentative D call: TRBD1 (5 bases). Germline assignment: CDR1 LGHDT and CDR2 YNNKEL (reference sequence). Trimming took 2 bases from V and 4 from J, leaving 11 bases between them. The CDR3 covers 15 residues.

The V gene is TRBV27, the J gene TRBJ2-2; the D is unclear. V lost 2 bases and J lost 8, with 6 bases in between. The CDR3 consists of 12 residues. Looked up from germline, CDR1 is MNHEY and CDR2 is SMNVEV (reference sequence). The CDR3 reads CASSLSGGELFF. The CDR3 bases are TGTGCCAGCAGTTTAAGTGGGGGGGAGCTGTTTTTT.

This sequence joins TRBV7-6 and TRBJ2-7; D is possibly TRBD1 or TRBD2 (5 bases each). Trimming removed 1 base from V and 0 bases from J, with 10 bases in between. The CDR3 is 15 amino acids. In germline, CDR1 is SGHVS, CDR2 FNYEAQ. The DNA for the CDR3 is TGTGCCAGCAGCTTAGGACAGCGGAGCTCCTACGAGCAGTACTTC. Amino acids: CASSLGQRSSYEQYF.

This clonotype has more than one count but fewer than ten. The chain employs TRBV20-1 and TRBJ2-7, with unresolved D. V lost 4 bases to trimming and J lost 4 bases, with 17 bases between them. The CDR3 covers 14 residues. CDR1 and CDR2 from the germline V gene are DFQATT and SNEGSKA (reference sequence). The chain's CDR3 is CSATVPSLRYEQYF. CDR3 DNA: TGCAGTGCTACCGTGCCTTCGCTGCGGTACGAGCAGTACTTC.

This clonotype was seen repeatedly, ten times or more. The gene calls are TRBV5-6 and TRBJ1-2; a possible D gene is TRBD1 (5 bases). The CDR3 runs 14 residues. The V end lost 4 bases, the J end lost 4 bases, and 14 bases lay between the germline ends. Per the germline V gene, CDR1 is SGHDT and CDR2 is YYEEEE. For the CDR3, the DNA is TGTGCCAGCAGCGCCTCCCCGGGACGCTATGGCTACACCTTC. As protein: CASSASPGRYGYTF.

The genes are TRBV4-1 and TRBJ1-1; 9 bases line up with TRBD1. Trimming took 4 bases from V and 4 from J; bases not matched to a gene: 10. The germline CDR1 and CDR2 sequences are MGHRA and YSYEKL. The CDR3 is made up of 16 amino acids. Here the CDR3 DNA reads TGCGCCAGCAGCCGGCTTCTCGGGGACAGGGCCACTGAAGCTTTCTTT. Translating it yields CASSRLLGDRATEAFF.

Ten or more counts support this clonotype. Here the CDR3 reads CASSGRGTGELFF. DNA for the CDR3: TGTGCCAGCAGTGGCAGGGGCACCGGGGAGCTGTTTTTT. This chain links TRBV6-5 with TRBJ2-2; D is possibly TRBD1 (6 bases). CDR3 size: 13 residues. Germline V gene sequence: CDR1 MNHEY, CDR2 SVGAGI. V was cut by 5 bases and J by 4 bases, with 8 bases left in between.

V usage is TRBV5-1 and J usage is TRBJ2-7; D remains ambiguous. The CDR3 runs 16 residues. The V end was cut by 0 bases, the J end by 0 bases, with 13 bases between. Looked up from germline, CDR1 is SGHRS and CDR2 is YFSETQ. Written as DNA, the CDR3 is TGCGCCAGCAGCTTGGTGCCTCCCAGGAGCTCCTACGAGCAGTACTTC. Its translation is CASSLVPPRSSYEQYF.

CDR3 DNA sequence: TGTGCCAGCAGTGGGGGCACAGGTCGAATATATTTT. Its protein product is CASSGGTGRIYF. This chain connects TRBV27 to TRBJ1-3; D might be TRBD1 (6 bases). The CDR3 extends over 12 amino acids. Trimming took 5 bases from V and 13 from J, leaving 15 bases between them. The germline gives CDR1 MNHEY, CDR2 SMNVEV (reference sequence).

Turning to this clonotype: One end of the junction does not line up with germline, which may come from a read error. This chain connects TRBV18 to TRBJ2-7; TRBD2 aligns across 8 bases. Germline loops: CDR1 KGHSH, CDR2 LQKENI. This CDR3 comprises 15 residues. CDR3 coding DNA: TGTGCCAGCTCACCCGGGGGGGGGAGCTCCCACGAGCAGTACTTC. It translates to CASSPGGGSSHEQYF.

The chain combines TRBV5-1 with TRBJ2-5, with D perhaps matching TRBD1 (6 bases). V was clipped by 4 bases and J by 10 bases, with 23 bases between them. This CDR3 is 15 amino acids long. Germline V gene data show CDR1 as SGHRS and CDR2 as YFSETQ. CDR3 residues: CASSERTDSQEIQYF. For the CDR3, the DNA is TGCGCCAGCAGCGAGCGGACAGACTCCCAAGAAATCCAGTACTTC. Full variable domain (outside the CDR3, taken from reference TRBV5-1 and TRBJ2-5): KAGVTQTPRYLIKTRGQQVTLSCSPISGHRSVSWYQQTPGQGLQFLFEYFSETQRNKGNFPGRFSGRQFSNSRSEMNVSTLELGDSALYLCASSERTDSQEIQYFGPGTRLLVL.

The V call is TRBV20-1, the J call TRBJ2-1; 7 bases align to TRBD2. Unmatched junction bases numbered 10, after V lost 3 bases and J lost 8 bases. Germline V gives CDR1 DFQATT, CDR2 SNEGSKA (reference sequence). The CDR3 runs 14 residues. CDR3 DNA sequence: TGCAGTGCTAGCCTGGTGGGAGGGGCGGATGAGCAGTTCTTC. Encoded protein: CSASLVGGADEQFF.

Comment on this clonotype: A much bigger clone sits one base away, suggesting this may be a read error. The gene calls are TRBV27 and TRBJ2-1, with D unclear. The V gene's germline CDR1 is MNHEY and CDR2 SMNVEV (reference sequence). The CDR3 contains 12 residues. V was pared by 7 bases and J by 8 bases, with 12 bases between. The CDR3 DNA reads TGTGCCAGCACCGACATGGAAGATGAGCAGTTCTTC. Translated: CASTDMEDEQFF.

In regard to this clonotype: The junction does not match germline at one end; this may be a read error. The chain links TRBV6-5 to TRBJ2-1; D is perhaps TRBD2 (5 bases). The CDR3 is 14 residues long. Germline CDR1 is MNHEY and CDR2 is SVGAGI. The CDR3 sequence: CASSYSRRTGGWIF. Written as DNA, the CDR3 is TGTGCCAGCAGTTACTCACGGAGGACTGGAGGTTGGATCTTC.